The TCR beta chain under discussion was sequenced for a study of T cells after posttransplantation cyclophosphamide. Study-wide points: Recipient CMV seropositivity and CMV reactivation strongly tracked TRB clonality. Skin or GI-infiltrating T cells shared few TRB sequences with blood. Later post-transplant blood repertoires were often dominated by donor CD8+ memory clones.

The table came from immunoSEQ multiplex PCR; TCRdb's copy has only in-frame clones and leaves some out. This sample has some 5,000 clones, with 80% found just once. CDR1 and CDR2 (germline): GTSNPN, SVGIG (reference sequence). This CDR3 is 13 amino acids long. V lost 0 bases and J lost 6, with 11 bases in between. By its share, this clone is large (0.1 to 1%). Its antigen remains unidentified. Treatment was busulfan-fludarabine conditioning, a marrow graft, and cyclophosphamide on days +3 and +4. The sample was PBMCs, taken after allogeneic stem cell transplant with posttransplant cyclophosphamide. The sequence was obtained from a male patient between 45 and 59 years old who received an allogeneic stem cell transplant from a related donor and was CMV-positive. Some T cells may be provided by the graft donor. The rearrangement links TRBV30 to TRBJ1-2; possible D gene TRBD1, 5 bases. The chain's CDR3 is CAWSVGQGNGYTF. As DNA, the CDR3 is TGTGCCTGGAGTGTGGGGCAGGGTAATGGCTACACCTTC.